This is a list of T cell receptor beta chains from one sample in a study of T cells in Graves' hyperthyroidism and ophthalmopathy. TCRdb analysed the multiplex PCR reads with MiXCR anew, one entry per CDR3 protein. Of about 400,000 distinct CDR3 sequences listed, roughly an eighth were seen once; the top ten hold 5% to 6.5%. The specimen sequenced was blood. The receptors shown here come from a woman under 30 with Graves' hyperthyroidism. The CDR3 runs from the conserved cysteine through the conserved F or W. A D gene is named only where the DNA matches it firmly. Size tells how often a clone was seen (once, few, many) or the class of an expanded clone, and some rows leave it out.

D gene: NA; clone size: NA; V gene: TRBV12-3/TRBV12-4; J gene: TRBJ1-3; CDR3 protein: CASRPQGSRNTIYF; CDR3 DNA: TGTGCCAGCAGGCCTCAGGGGTCCCGAAACACCATATATTTT
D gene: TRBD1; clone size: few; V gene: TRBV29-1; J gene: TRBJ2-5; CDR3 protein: CSVENGQAQETQYF; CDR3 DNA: TGCAGCGTTGAAAATGGACAGGCCCAAGAGACCCAGTACTTC
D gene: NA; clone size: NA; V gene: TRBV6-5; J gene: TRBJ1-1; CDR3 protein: CASSYSAPGDTEAFF; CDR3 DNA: TGTGCCAGCAGTTACTCTGCCCCAGGGGACACTGAAGCTTTCTTT
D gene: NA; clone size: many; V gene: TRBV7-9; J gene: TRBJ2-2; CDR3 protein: CASSLRGAVTGELFF; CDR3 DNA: TGTGCCAGCAGCTTAAGAGGGGCGGTCACCGGGGAGCTGTTTTTT
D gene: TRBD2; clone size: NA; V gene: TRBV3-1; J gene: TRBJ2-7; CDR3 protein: CASSQVPREELTYEQYF; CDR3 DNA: TGTGCCAGCAGCCAAGTACCCCGGGAGGAACTAACCTACGAGCAGTACTTC
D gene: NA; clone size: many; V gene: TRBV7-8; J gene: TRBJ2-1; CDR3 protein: CASGARVGVVSYNEQFF; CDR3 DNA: TGTGCCAGCGGCGCAAGGGTGGGCGTCGTCTCCTACAATGAGCAGTTCTTC
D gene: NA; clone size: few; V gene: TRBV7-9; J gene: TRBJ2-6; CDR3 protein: CASSLVKGSSGANVLTF; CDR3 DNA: TGTGCCAGCAGCTTGGTCAAGGGGAGCTCTGGGGCCAACGTCCTGACTTTC
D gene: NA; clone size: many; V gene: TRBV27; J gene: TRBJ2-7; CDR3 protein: CASRPGASVPYEQYF; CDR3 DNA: TGTGCCAGCAGGCCGGGGGCTAGCGTCCCCTACGAGCAGTACTTC
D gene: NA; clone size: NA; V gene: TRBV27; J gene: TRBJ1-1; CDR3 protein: CASSRIENTEAFF; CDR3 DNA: TGTGCCAGCAGTCGCATAGAGAACACTGAAGCTTTCTTT
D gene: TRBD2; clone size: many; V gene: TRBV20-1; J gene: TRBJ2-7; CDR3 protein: CSAHPLDSGSIYEQYF; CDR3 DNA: TGCAGTGCTCATCCACTCGATAGCGGGAGTATCTACGAGCAGTACTTC
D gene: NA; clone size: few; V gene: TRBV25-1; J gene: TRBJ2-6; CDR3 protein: CASSTQGTGANVLTF; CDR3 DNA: TGTGCCAGCAGTACACAGGGTACCGGGGCCAACGTCCTGACTTTC